The 27 T cell receptor beta chains listed next were all sequenced from one sample in a study of T cells after yellow fever vaccination. TCRdb re-analysed the 5' RACE reads in MiXCR, keeping a single row per CDR3 protein. The sample lists 250,000 to 300,000 distinct CDR3 sequences, about 5.2% seen once, with less than 3.5% in the top ten. The sequencing used CD4+ T cells sorted from PBMCs, collected on the day of the yellow fever booster vaccination. Source of these receptors: a man between 18 and 35 years old who received the YFV17D yellow fever vaccine.

V gene TRBV7-8 combines with J gene TRBJ1-4; weak D call: TRBD1 (5 bases). The CDR3 loop spans 16 amino acids. V was shortened by 4 bases and J by 5 bases, with 17 bases between the two germline ends. The germline CDR1 and CDR2 sequences are SGHVS and FQNEAQ. CDR3 in amino acids: CASSWGRGRKNEKLFF. DNA for the CDR3: TGTGCCAGCAGCTGGGGCCGGGGGAGGAAGAATGAAAAACTGTTTTTT. The full variable domain, its missing parts supplied by reference TRBV7-8 and TRBJ1-4, is GAGVSQSPRYKVAKRGQDVALRCDPISGHVSLFWYQQALGQGPEFLTYFQNEAQLDKSGLPSDRFFAERPEGSVSTLKIQRTQQEDSAVYLCASSWGRGRKNEKLFFGSGTQLSVL.

The CDR3 DNA follows: TGTGCCAGCTCACACCCGGTTTTTGGGGTTAATGAGCAGTTCTTC. Translation: CASSHPVFGVNEQFF. The chain is built from TRBV18 and TRBJ2-1; D gene uncertain. Trimming took off 4 bases at V and 7 bases at J, with 17 bases between the two ends. Germline lookup yields CDR1 KGHSH and CDR2 LQKENI. This CDR3 comprises 15 residues.

This clonotype has only a few counts. This chain connects TRBV7-2 to TRBJ2-1; D is ambiguous. From germline, CDR1 is SGHTA and CDR2 FQGNSA. V was trimmed by 2 bases and J by 4 bases, leaving 6 bases between them. This CDR3 is 13 amino acids long. Here the CDR3 reads CASSLMRYNEQFF. The CDR3 region has the DNA TGTGCCAGCAGCTTAATGCGGTACAATGAGCAGTTCTTC.

This clonotype was found many times. The chain joins TRBV7-3 to TRBJ2-1, with D hard to call. Trimming left V 0 bases short and J 10 bases short, with 7 bases between. Germline V gene lookup returns CDR1 SGHTA and CDR2 FQGTGA. There are 12 residues in the CDR3. The CDR3 spells CASSLTEGEQFF. The DNA of the CDR3 is TGTGCCAGCAGCTTAACGGAAGGGGAGCAGTTCTTC.

This clonotype was seen many times. This sequence joins TRBV5-1 and TRBJ2-1; 10 nucleotides match TRBD2. In germline, CDR1 is SGHRS, CDR2 YFSETQ. V was clipped by 0 bases and J by 12 bases; unmatched bases: 6. The CDR3 covers 14 residues. CDR3 coding DNA: TGCGCCAGCAGCTTGGATGAAGCGGGGGGGATGCAGTTCTTC. It codes for CASSLDEAGGMQFF.

V is TRBV7-2 and J is TRBJ1-1; D perhaps matches TRBD1 (5 bases). V lost 5 bases and J lost 1, with 14 bases in between. The V gene's germline CDR1 is SGHTA and CDR2 FQGNSA. The CDR3 spans 15 residues. The CDR3 sequence: CASSPQQGRNTEAFF. The CDR3 DNA follows: TGTGCCAGCAGCCCCCAGCAGGGTAGGAACACTGAAGCTTTCTTT.

This clonotype was counted at least ten times. This rearrangement joins TRBV12-3 or TRBV12-4 to TRBJ1-2; possibly TRBD1 for D (5 bases). This CDR3 comprises 15 residues. With 2 bases removed from V and 5 bases from J, the gap between germline ends came to 15 bases. The CDR3 sequence: CASSLSSAGSYGYTF. The CDR3 nucleotides read TGTGCCAGCAGTTTAAGTTCGGCAGGGTCTTATGGCTACACCTTC.

In this sample, this clonotype turned up many times. The chain is built from TRBV10-3 and TRBJ2-3, with 11 bases aligning to TRBD2. This CDR3 contains 15 residues. The ends lost 4 bases at V and 7 bases at J; junction bases unmatched: 7. Germline CDR1 is ENHRY and CDR2 is SYGVKD. DNA for the CDR3: TGTGCCATCAGTGTCCTAGCGGGGGGAGGATATACGCAGTATTTT. Encoded protein: CAISVLAGGGYTQYF.

The chain is built from TRBV20-1 and TRBJ1-6; maybe TRBD1 (6 bases). Germline loops: CDR1 DFQATT, CDR2 SNEGSKA (reference sequence). Trimming took 6 bases from V and 2 from J, leaving 14 bases between them. The CDR3 has 15 amino acids. CDR3 coding DNA: TGCAGTGCCCGGAGGGGGGGGGCCTATAATTCACCCCTCCACTTT. This codes for CSARRGGAYNSPLHF.

This chain links TRBV19 with TRBJ1-6; unclear D gene. Trimming took off 7 bases at V and 11 bases at J, with 15 bases between the two ends. Germline V gene lookup returns CDR1 LNHDA and CDR2 SQIVND (reference sequence). This CDR3 region has 13 residues. CDR3 region: CASNLDELAPLHF. For the CDR3, the DNA is TGTGCCAGTAACCTCGACGAACTCGCACCCCTCCACTTT.

This clonotype was recorded at least ten times. The rearrangement uses TRBV23-1 and TRBJ2-1, with D unresolved. TRBV23-1 is identified as an open reading frame with a role that is uncertain. The CDR3 extends over 8 amino acids. V dropped 6 bases and J dropped 14 bases, with 5 bases sitting between them. CDR3 DNA: TGCGCCAGCAGCAAGGAGTTCTTC. It encodes CASSKEFF.

This clonotype was seen ten or more times. The J gene is TRBJ2-3, the V gene TRBV11-2, with D possibly matching TRBD2 (5 bases). Germline V gives CDR1 SGHAT, CDR2 FQNNGV. The CDR3 sequence is 16 residues long. Trimming removed 1 base at V and 2 bases at J, with 13 bases between. The CDR3 region has the DNA TGTGCCAGCAGCTTAGCCCGGACTCTCGCCACAGATACGCAGTATTTT. Its protein product is CASSLARTLATDTQYF.

This clonotype was detected only a few times. The CDR3 DNA follows: TGTGCCAGCAGTTACTCTCTCTTAGAGGGGCGGCACGAGCAGTACTTC. Its translation is CASSYSLLEGRHEQYF. The chain recombines TRBV6-5 with TRBJ2-7, with D tentatively TRBD1 or TRBD2 (5 bases each). Germline-derived CDR1 and CDR2 are MNHEY and SVGAGI. There are 16 residues in the CDR3. V lost 0 bases and J lost 5, with 17 bases in between.

This clonotype was seen repeatedly, ten times or more. This chain joins TRBV15 and TRBJ2-7, with D uncertain. The germline V gene has CDR1 LNHNV and CDR2 YYDKDF (reference sequence). The CDR3 runs 17 residues. V was clipped by 0 bases and J by 1 base, with 16 bases between them. The DNA of the CDR3 is TGTGCCACCAGCAGAGATCGGTCGGCTTCAAGGTCCTACGAGCAGTACTTC. Translation gives CATSRDRSASRSYEQYF.

The sample holds many counts of this clonotype. Here the CDR3 reads CASSLQGGKETQYF. DNA of the CDR3: TGCGCCAGCAGCCTCCAGGGCGGGAAGGAGACCCAGTACTTC. The J gene is TRBJ2-5, the V gene TRBV4-3; D might be TRBD2 (6 bases). CDR1 is LGHNA and CDR2 is YSLEER in the germline V gene. CDR3 size: 14 residues. V gave up 4 bases and J gave up 5 bases, with 14 bases separating them.

This rearrangement joins TRBV20-1 to TRBJ2-7, with 9 bases aligning to TRBD1. Trimming took 1 base from V and 0 from J; bases not matched to a gene: 7. The CDR3 sequence is 16 residues long. The germline V gene encodes CDR1 DFQATT and CDR2 SNEGSKA (reference sequence). In DNA, the CDR3 is TGCAGTGCTAGAGTTTCCGGGACAGGGACCTCCTACGAGCAGTACTTC. It encodes CSARVSGTGTSYEQYF.

This clonotype was picked up a small number of times. CDR3 region: CAWTKGLAGGPSSYNEQFF. The CDR3 DNA is TGTGCCTGGACCAAAGGACTAGCGGGGGGGCCGAGCTCCTACAATGAGCAGTTCTTC. The chain links TRBV30 to TRBJ2-1, with 15 bases matching TRBD2. The CDR3 has 19 residues. V was clipped by 4 bases and J by 0 bases; unmatched bases: 10. Germline V lookup: CDR1 GTSNPN, CDR2 SVGIG (reference sequence).

This clonotype was recorded many times. The V gene is TRBV5-4, the J gene TRBJ2-1; the match to TRBD1 covers 9 bases. Trimming took 0 bases from V and 4 from J; bases not matched to a gene: 5. CDR3 length: 16 residues. Germline V gives CDR1 SGHNT, CDR2 YYREEE (reference sequence). DNA of the CDR3: TGTGCCAGCAGCTTGGCGACAGGGGGGAGTTACAATGAGCAGTTCTTC. Translation: CASSLATGGSYNEQFF.

This clonotype has only a few counts. The chain links TRBV2 to TRBJ1-1; D remains ambiguous. The germline V gene encodes CDR1 SNHLY and CDR2 FYNNEI. The CDR3 is 13 amino acids. The ends were cut back, 4 bases at V and 6 bases at J, with 12 bases in the middle. The CDR3 region has the DNA TGTGCCAGCAGTGTAAATGAGGGCCCTGAAGCTTTCTTT. It encodes CASSVNEGPEAFF.

This clonotype turned up a few times. The CDR3 DNA follows: TGTGCCAGCAGCTCCGAATCGCAGCCCCAGCATTTT. This gives the protein CASSSESQPQHF. The chain uses TRBV7-9 and TRBJ1-5; D unresolved. The V gene's germline CDR1 is SEHNR and CDR2 FQNEAQ (reference sequence). V was clipped by 4 bases and J by 7 bases, with 8 bases between them. This CDR3 contains 12 residues.

The V and J genes are TRBV7-2 and TRBJ2-3, with TRBD2 identical over 13 bases. The CDR3 totals 16 residues. Germline-derived CDR1 and CDR2 are SGHTA and FQGNSA. Trimming took 1 base from V and 8 from J; bases not matched to a gene: 6. In DNA form, the CDR3 reads TGTGCCAGCAGCTTAGTACTAGCGGGGGGGCTTGGTACGCAGTATTTT. This encodes CASSLVLAGGLGTQYF.

This clonotype was observed a handful of times. This rearrangement joins TRBV25-1 to TRBJ2-3; 12 positions agree with TRBD2. CDR3 length equals 17 residues. CDR1 is MGHDK, CDR2 SYGVNS, per germline. V trimming: 3 bases; J trimming: 2 bases; junction bases outside the gene matches: 6. The chain's CDR3 is CASSEALAGGHTDTQYF. CDR3 bases: TGTGCCAGCAGTGAGGCCCTAGCGGGGGGGCACACAGATACGCAGTATTTT.

The CDR3 loop reads CASSLRPLQGSHSPLHF. The DNA for the CDR3 is TGTGCCAGCAGCTTAAGGCCCCTGCAGGGCTCACATTCACCCCTCCACTTT. The J gene is TRBJ1-6, the V gene TRBV7-8; a possible D gene is TRBD1 (5 bases). The CDR3 covers 17 residues. Trimming removed 2 bases from V and 8 bases from J, with 19 bases in between. The germline V gene encodes CDR1 SGHVS and CDR2 FQNEAQ.

This clonotype was counted between two and nine times. The rearrangement links TRBV7-2 to TRBJ1-2, with 8 positions matching TRBD1. This CDR3 comprises 15 residues. Per the germline V gene, CDR1 is SGHTA and CDR2 is FQGNSA. The ends lost 6 bases at V and 4 bases at J; junction bases unmatched: 10. The CDR3, as DNA: TGTGCCAGCAGGAGACAGGGGACTCTGTCCTATGGCTACACCTTC. Translating gives CASRRQGTLSYGYTF.

V and J are TRBV6-7 and TRBJ1-1; 8 positions match TRBD1. TRBV6-7 falls under the ORF class, with uncertain function. Trimming removed 8 bases from V and 5 bases from J; junction bases left unmatched: 13. The CDR3 is made up of 15 amino acids. CDR3 sequence: CASGPRQQGVTEAFF. For the CDR3, the DNA is TGTGCCAGCGGACCCCGGCAACAGGGGGTTACTGAAGCTTTCTTT.

This clonotype occurred a few times. The chain links TRBV4-3 to TRBJ2-1; 7 bases map to TRBD2. The germline V gene has CDR1 LGHNA and CDR2 YSLEER. Losses at the gene ends were 5 bases for V and 4 bases for J; bases not matched to a gene: 2. There are 13 residues in the CDR3. The CDR3 nucleotides are TGCGCCAGCAGCTGGCGGGGGTACAATGAGCAGTTCTTC. Amino acid sequence: CASSWRGYNEQFF.

This chain uses TRBV2 with TRBJ2-4; no reliable D call. The germline gives CDR1 SNHLY, CDR2 FYNNEI. V lost 7 bases, J lost 0 bases, and 10 bases lay in between. This CDR3 is 14 amino acids long. The CDR3 coding sequence is TGTGCCAGCATTGGGGTCATAGCCAAAAACATTCAGTACTTC. Protein: CASIGVIAKNIQYF.